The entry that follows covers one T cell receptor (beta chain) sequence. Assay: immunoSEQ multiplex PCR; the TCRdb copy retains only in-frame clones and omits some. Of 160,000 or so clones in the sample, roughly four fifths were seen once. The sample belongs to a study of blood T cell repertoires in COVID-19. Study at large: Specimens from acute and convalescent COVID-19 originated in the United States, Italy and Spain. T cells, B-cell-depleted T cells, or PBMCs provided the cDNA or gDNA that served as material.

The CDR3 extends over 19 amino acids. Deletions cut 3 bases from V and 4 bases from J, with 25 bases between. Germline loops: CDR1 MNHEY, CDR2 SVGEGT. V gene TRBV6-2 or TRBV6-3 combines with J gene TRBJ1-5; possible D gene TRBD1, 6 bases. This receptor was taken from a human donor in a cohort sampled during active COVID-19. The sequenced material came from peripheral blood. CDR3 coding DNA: TGTGCCAGCAGTTATCCGACTTGGACTGGAACAAGGGGGAATCAGCCCCAGCATTTT. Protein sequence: CASSYPTWTGTRGNQPQHF.